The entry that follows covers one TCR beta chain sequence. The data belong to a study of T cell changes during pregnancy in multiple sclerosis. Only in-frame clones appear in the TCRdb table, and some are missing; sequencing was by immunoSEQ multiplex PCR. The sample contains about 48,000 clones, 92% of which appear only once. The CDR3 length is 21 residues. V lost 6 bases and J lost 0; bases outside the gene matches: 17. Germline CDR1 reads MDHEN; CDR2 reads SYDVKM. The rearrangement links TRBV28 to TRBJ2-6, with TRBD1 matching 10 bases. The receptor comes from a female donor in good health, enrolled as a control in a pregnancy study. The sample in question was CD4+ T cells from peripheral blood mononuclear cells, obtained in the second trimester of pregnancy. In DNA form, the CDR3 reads TGTGCCAGCAGGGAAAGGGACAGGGGTAAATGGATCGGCTCTGGGGCCAACGTCCTGACTTTC. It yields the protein CASRERDRGKWIGSGANVLTF.